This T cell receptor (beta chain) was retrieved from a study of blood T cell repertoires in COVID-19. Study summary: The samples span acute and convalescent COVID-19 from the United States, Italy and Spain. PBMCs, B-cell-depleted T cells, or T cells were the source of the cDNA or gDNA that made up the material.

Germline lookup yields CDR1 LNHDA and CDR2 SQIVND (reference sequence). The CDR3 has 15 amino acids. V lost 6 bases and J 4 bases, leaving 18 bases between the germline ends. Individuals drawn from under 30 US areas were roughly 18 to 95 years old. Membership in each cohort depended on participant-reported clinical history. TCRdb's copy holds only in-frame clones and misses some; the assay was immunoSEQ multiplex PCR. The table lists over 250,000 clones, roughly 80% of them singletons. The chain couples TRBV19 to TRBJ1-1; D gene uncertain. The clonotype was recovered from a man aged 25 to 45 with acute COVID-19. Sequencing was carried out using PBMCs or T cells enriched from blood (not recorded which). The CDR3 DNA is TGTGCCAGTAGCCGACCGGGGAACGTTCCCACTGAAGCTTTCTTT. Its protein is CASSRPGNVPTEAFF.